The TCR beta chain described here comes from a study of blood T cell repertoires in COVID-19. Study background: Whether acute or convalescent, the COVID-19 samples came from the United States, Italy and Spain. T cells, B-cell-depleted T cells, or PBMCs supplied cDNA or gDNA.

Authors' data handling: Amplification from reference gene primers served as the basis for estimated nucleated cell counts. Generated by immunoSEQ multiplex PCR, the TCRdb table keeps only in-frame clones and is missing some. The D gene and trimming were derived from the DNA, and the V and J assignments and clone size from that table. The table includes tens of thousands of clones, approximately 85% detected once. The V gene's germline CDR1 is SGHNT and CDR2 YENEEA. This CDR3 spans 18 amino acids. The V segment lost 5 bases and the J segment 0 bases; nucleotides outside the gene matches: 13. A single count supports this clone. While infection was still active, Seattle patients were enrolled and then followed longitudinally.

The sequenced sample was peripheral blood. This chain joins TRBV11-3 and TRBJ1-5; TRBD1 matches at 7 bases. The source of this sequence is a man over 45 with COVID-19, enrolled during active disease. CDR3 in DNA: TGTGCCAGCAGCCCCCCCTTTGAGGGGGCCGATAGCAATCAGCCCCAGCATTTT. This gives the protein CASSPPFEGADSNQPQHF. The whole variable domain, filled in from reference TRBV11-3 and TRBJ1-5, reads EAGVVQSPRYKIIEKKQPVAFWCNPISGHNTLYWYLQNLGQGPELLIRYENEEAVDDSQLPKDRFSAERLKGVDSTLKIQPAELGDSAVYLCASSPPFEGADSNQPQHFGDGTRLSIL.